Listed below are T cell receptor beta chains from one sample, sequenced in a study of blood T cell repertoires in COVID-19. Here immunoSEQ multiplex PCR was the method, and the copy in TCRdb shows in-frame clones only, minus some. Altogether over 250,000 clones are present, 89% being singletons, with the ten largest covering 2.2%. Sequenced material: peripheral blood. The receptors come from a middle-aged man with acute or convalescent COVID-19. CDR3s include the opening cysteine and the closing phenylalanine or tryptophan. D genes are given only for firm matches. Part of the rows lack a size; the others show once, few, many or a class for expanded clones.

V gene: TRBV5-1
J gene: TRBJ1-1
clone size: .
D gene: TRBD1
CDR3 DNA: TGCGCCAGCAGCTCCGGGACAGGCACTGAAGCTTTCTTT
CDR3 protein: CASSSGTGTEAFF

V gene: TRBV30
J gene: TRBJ1-1
clone size: .
D gene: .
CDR3 DNA: TGTGCCTGGAGCCGGGACATCGAAGCTTTCTTT
CDR3 protein: CAWSRDIEAFF

V gene: TRBV2
J gene: TRBJ2-2
clone size: .
D gene: .
CDR3 DNA: TGTGCCAGCAGCGGGAACACCGGGGAGCTGTTTTTT
CDR3 protein: CASSGNTGELFF

V gene: TRBV30
J gene: TRBJ1-5
clone size: .
D gene: TRBD1
CDR3 DNA: TGTGCCTCCTCGGACAGGGAAGGTCAGCCCCAGCATTTT
CDR3 protein: CASSDREGQPQHF

V gene: TRBV10-3
J gene: TRBJ1-2
clone size: .
D gene: TRBD1
CDR3 DNA: TGTGCCATCAGTGCCACTCGCGACAGGGACGGCTACACCTTC
CDR3 protein: CAISATRDRDGYTF

V gene: TRBV20-1
J gene: TRBJ2-7
clone size: .
D gene: .
CDR3 DNA: TGCAGTGCTAGTGGCCCTAGAAGCCGAACCTACGAGCAGTACTTC
CDR3 protein: CSASGPRSRTYEQYF

V gene: TRBV19
J gene: TRBJ1-6
clone size: .
D gene: .
CDR3 DNA: TGTGCCAGTAGTATCTCTGACAGCTCCTATAATTCACCCCTCCACTTT
CDR3 protein: CASSISDSSYNSPLHF

V gene: TRBV11-2
J gene: TRBJ1-1
clone size: .
D gene: .
CDR3 DNA: TGTGCCAGCAGCTTAGATTTCCCCAGGGTGAACACTGAAGCTTTCTTT
CDR3 protein: CASSLDFPRVNTEAFF

V gene: TRBV25-1
J gene: TRBJ1-1
clone size: .
D gene: TRBD1
CDR3 DNA: TGTGCCAGCACGAGGGGGGACAGCCCGAACACTGAAGCTTTCTTT
CDR3 protein: CASTRGDSPNTEAFF

V gene: TRBV9
J gene: TRBJ2-3
clone size: .
D gene: .
CDR3 DNA: TGTGCCAGCAGCCCCAGGGGACACACAGATACGCAGTATTTT
CDR3 protein: CASSPRGHTDTQYF

V gene: TRBV6-5
J gene: TRBJ1-6
clone size: once
D gene: .
CDR3 DNA: TGTGCCAGCAGTCACCGGAATTCACCCCTCCACTTT
CDR3 protein: CASSHRNSPLHF

V gene: TRBV5-6
J gene: TRBJ1-4
clone size: .
D gene: TRBD1
CDR3 DNA: TGTGCCAGCCCCGGACAGGGTAATGAAAAACTGTTTTTT
CDR3 protein: CASPGQGNEKLFF

V gene: TRBV6-1
J gene: TRBJ1-5
clone size: .
D gene: .
CDR3 DNA: TGTGCCAGCAGTGAAGTCTGGGAACGGGGGAATCAGCCCCAGCATTTT
CDR3 protein: CASSEVWERGNQPQHF

V gene: TRBV20-1
J gene: TRBJ1-2
clone size: .
D gene: .
CDR3 DNA: TGCAGTGCTAGTGCCCGAGGGAGTGGCTACACCTTC
CDR3 protein: CSASARGSGYTF

V gene: TRBV6-9
J gene: TRBJ1-5
clone size: .
D gene: TRBD1
CDR3 DNA: TGTGCCAGCAGTTATTCCACAGGGGGGGGTCAGCCCCAGCATTTT
CDR3 protein: CASSYSTGGGQPQHF

V gene: TRBV30
J gene: TRBJ1-2
clone size: .
D gene: .
CDR3 DNA: TGTGCCTCGACCGGCTTGGGGCAATATGGCTACACCTTC
CDR3 protein: CASTGLGQYGYTF

V gene: TRBV24-1
J gene: TRBJ1-5
clone size: .
D gene: .
CDR3 DNA: TGTGCCACCAGTGAAAGGGGCTGGAATCAGCCCCAGCATTTT
CDR3 protein: CATSERGWNQPQHF

V gene: TRBV19
J gene: TRBJ1-5
clone size: .
D gene: .
CDR3 DNA: TGTGCCAGTAGTATAGACCCCCAGGGTAGTCAGCCCCAGCATTTT
CDR3 protein: CASSIDPQGSQPQHF

V gene: TRBV6-5
J gene: TRBJ1-2
clone size: .
D gene: .
CDR3 DNA: TGTGCCAGCAACGAGGCAGGGAATGGCTACACCTTC
CDR3 protein: CASNEAGNGYTF

V gene: TRBV30
J gene: TRBJ1-3
clone size: .
D gene: .
CDR3 DNA: TGTGCCTGCTGCCCTGCAGGGTCTGGAAACACCATATATTTT
CDR3 protein: CACCPAGSGNTIYF

V gene: TRBV29-1
J gene: TRBJ1-5
clone size: .
D gene: TRBD1
CDR3 DNA: TGCAGCGTCCTAGACAGGGGGCTCAATCAGCCCCAGCATTTT
CDR3 protein: CSVLDRGLNQPQHF

V gene: TRBV19
J gene: TRBJ2-1
clone size: .
D gene: TRBD2
CDR3 DNA: TGTGCCAGTAAGCCCTCTCCTAGCGGGGGGTACAATGAGCAGTTCTTC
CDR3 protein: CASKPSPSGGYNEQFF

V gene: TRBV5-5
J gene: TRBJ2-2
clone size: .
D gene: TRBD1
CDR3 DNA: TGTGCCAGCACCTGGGGACAGGGGGCATCCGGGGAGCTGTTTTTT
CDR3 protein: CASTWGQGASGELFF

V gene: TRBV10-1
J gene: TRBJ2-1
clone size: .
D gene: TRBD2
CDR3 DNA: TGCGCCAGCAGTGGTCCCAGCGGGGGCTCCTACAATGAGCAGTTCTTC
CDR3 protein: CASSGPSGGSYNEQFF

V gene: TRBV3-1/TRBV3-2
J gene: TRBJ2-1
clone size: few
D gene: .
CDR3 DNA: TGTGCCAGCAGCCCCGACTCTTACAATGAGCAGTTCTTC
CDR3 protein: CASSPDSYNEQFF

V gene: TRBV6-5
J gene: TRBJ1-1
clone size: .
D gene: TRBD1
CDR3 DNA: TGTGCCAGCAGCGTCAGGGGGCACACTGAAGCTTTCTTT
CDR3 protein: CASSVRGHTEAFF

V gene: TRBV7-3
J gene: TRBJ2-3
clone size: .
D gene: .
CDR3 DNA: TGTGCCAGCAGCTACCTTCCCGACATTGCTGGGTCGGATACGCAGTATTTT
CDR3 protein: CASSYLPDIAGSDTQYF

V gene: TRBV19
J gene: TRBJ2-2
clone size: once
D gene: .
CDR3 DNA: TGTGCCAGTAGGGGGGCGCTTCCCAACAGCGGGGAGCTGTTTTTT
CDR3 protein: CASRGALPNSGELFF

V gene: TRBV5-6
J gene: TRBJ2-7
clone size: .
D gene: TRBD1
CDR3 DNA: TGTGCCAGCAGCTCTCTGAGGACAGGGCCATCGGTCGACGAGCAGTACTTC
CDR3 protein: CASSSLRTGPSVDEQYF

V gene: TRBV7-9
J gene: TRBJ2-7
clone size: .
D gene: TRBD2
CDR3 DNA: TGTGCCAGCAGCCGAGGGACTAGCGGGGTCTACGAGCAGTACTTC
CDR3 protein: CASSRGTSGVYEQYF

V gene: TRBV27
J gene: TRBJ2-5
clone size: .
D gene: .
CDR3 DNA: TGTGCCAGCAGTTTATCGAGGGTGGAGACCCAGTACTTC
CDR3 protein: CASSLSRVETQYF

V gene: TRBV25-1
J gene: TRBJ2-2
clone size: .
D gene: TRBD2
CDR3 DNA: TGTGCCAGCAGAGGGACTAGCGGGATCGGGGAGCTGTTTTTT
CDR3 protein: CASRGTSGIGELFF

V gene: TRBV5-1
J gene: TRBJ1-1
clone size: .
D gene: .
CDR3 DNA: TGCGCCAGCAGCTTGGGAGACAGGAACACTGAAGCTTTCTTT
CDR3 protein: CASSLGDRNTEAFF

V gene: TRBV6-5
J gene: TRBJ2-3
clone size: once
D gene: .
CDR3 DNA: TGTGCCAGCAGTTACAGCCGGGTGAGGGATACGCAGTATTTT
CDR3 protein: CASSYSRVRDTQYF

V gene: TRBV5-4
J gene: TRBJ2-3
clone size: .
D gene: TRBD1
CDR3 DNA: TGTGCCAGCAGCTGGGGACAGCCGGAAGATACGCAGTATTTT
CDR3 protein: CASSWGQPEDTQYF

V gene: TRBV12-3/TRBV12-4
J gene: TRBJ1-5
clone size: .
D gene: .
CDR3 DNA: TGTGCCAGCAGTCGCTCAGGGAATCAGCCCCAGCATTTT
CDR3 protein: CASSRSGNQPQHF

V gene: TRBV6-2/TRBV6-3
J gene: TRBJ2-7
clone size: .
D gene: TRBD2
CDR3 DNA: TGTGCCAGCAGTTACCGGGGGGGGCAGGGCGAGCAGTACTTC
CDR3 protein: CASSYRGGQGEQYF